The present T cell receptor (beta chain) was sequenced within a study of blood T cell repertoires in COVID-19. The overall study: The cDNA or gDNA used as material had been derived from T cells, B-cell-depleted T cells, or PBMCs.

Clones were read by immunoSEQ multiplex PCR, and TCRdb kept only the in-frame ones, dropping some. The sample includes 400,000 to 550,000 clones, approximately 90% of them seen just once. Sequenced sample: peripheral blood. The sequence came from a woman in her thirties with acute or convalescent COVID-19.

DNA of the CDR3: TGTGCCAGCAGCCCCAGGGGTAACGGCAATCAGCCCCAGCATTTT. Amino acids: CASSPRGNGNQPQHF. This sequence joins TRBV7-9 and TRBJ1-5; D possibly corresponds to TRBD1 (6 bases). V dropped 5 bases and J dropped 2 bases, with 13 bases sitting between them. The CDR3 length is 15 residues. Germline values: CDR1 SEHNR, CDR2 FQNEAQ (reference sequence).